This T cell receptor beta chain stems from a study of regulatory T cells in long-lasting Graves disease (dated by TCRdb to about 2021). With regard to the full study: Antithyroid drugs had been taken for less than 3 months by newly diagnosed Graves' disease patients. Patients with persistent Graves' disease were compared with patients with newly diagnosed Graves' disease using TCR sequencing and RNA sequencing of peripheral blood. The study was conducted in China and was registered as a clinical trial. A total of about 35 samples underwent TCR sequencing, from about 13 patients with persistent Graves' disease and 20 patients with newly diagnosed Graves' disease.

Turning to this clonotype: Its cognate antigen has yet to be identified. One end of the junction fails to match germline, which may point to a read error.

Study-wide findings and limitations: TRBV28, TRBJ1-2 and TRBJ2-5 were preferentially used in persistent disease, while TRBV20-1 and TRBJ2-1 were favored in newly diagnosed disease. A larger number of public clonotypes was shared among persistent patients (around 3,000) than among newly diagnosed patients (about 990). Lower TCR Shannon entropy and fewer highly expanded clones were observed in persistent Graves' disease patients than in newly diagnosed patients, which suggested clonal expansion. The small sample size was acknowledged by the authors as a limitation that may reduce accuracy. Peripheral blood alone was examined, since thyroid tissue, which constituted the primary lesion, could not be accessed. Only the TCR beta chain was sequenced and analyzed.

The time point label, as the study defines it: newly diagnosed GD, antithyroid drugs for less than 3 months. RNA was extracted from PBMCs in TRIzol for both TCR sequencing and RNA sequencing. The diagnosis of Graves' disease was made according to American Thyroid Association guidelines. Recruitment of patients was carried out at an endocrinology department in Xi'an, China. Each patient gave 7 to 9.5 milliliters of peripheral blood, collected in an EDTA anticoagulant tube. Ficoll Paque Plus density gradient separation was used to isolate PBMCs, and no further T cell sorting was performed. An Agilent 2100 Bioanalyzer and agarose gel were used to assess RNA quality, and a NanoDrop 2000 was used to measure RNA concentration. Library preparation was by multiplex PCR. Sequenced on an Illumina HiSeq 4000. iRepertoire HTBI primers and Arm-PCR amplification of CDR3 regions were used to construct TCR beta libraries. Before sequencing, the PCR products underwent gel purification. The original methods were these. Across samples, 60 to 70 TRBV and 14 TRBJ segments were identified and used for gene usage analysis of CDR3 amino acid clonotypes. Filtered high-quality paired reads were merged into contigs using COPE and FqMerger. BLAST was used to align contigs to IMGT TRBV, TRBD and TRBJ reference genes, and CDR3 was defined according to IMGT. Highly expanded clones were defined as clonotypes with a frequency above 0.1%. Repertoire diversity was measured by Shannon entropy, and V-J evenness by the Gini coefficient. A clonotype was considered public if more than one individual shared it. TCRdb reanalyzed the raw reads on its own, using fastp at Q25 for trimming and MiXCR for clone calling, and kept in-frame beta chains. Records with the same CDR3 protein are collapsed into one entry carrying the most frequent genes and DNA. V and J calls and clone size were set by TCRdb, not the authors. The sample contains almost 450,000 distinct CDR3 sequences, over 15% of them found a single time. The ten largest account for over 8.5% of the sample.

The CDR3 runs 15 residues from the cysteine to the phenylalanine. The sequence is cut down to CDR3 DNA, 45 bases in frame from base 1. CDR1 and CDR2 were assigned from the germline V gene as LGHNA and YSLEER. These data also featured in a second study, about T cells in Graves' hyperthyroidism and ophthalmopathy. The second study's paper adds: A patient counted as having stable Graves' hyperthyroidism if no progression to ophthalmopathy occurred over 18 months of follow-up. Hyperthyroidism patients were aged 18 to 65 years and newly diagnosed, with disease duration of less than 2 months. Patients with uncontrolled infections, other autoimmune diseases, pregnancy or lactation were excluded. Diagnoses were established on the basis of clinical symptoms, serum thyroxine and TRAb, thyroid ultrasound, and orbital computed tomography. The TCR CDR3 was subjected to a first round of RT-PCR using the HTBI primer set and the Qiagen OneStep RT-PCR kit. Most expanded thyroid clonotypes (frequency above 0.001) were also detected in blood, suggesting blood repertoires may reflect thyroid immune responses. A 13 V-J signature model separated ophthalmopathy from stable hyperthyroidism, with just over 85% sensitivity and 81.08% specificity in cross-validation and 80%/75% in testing. In validation, the model predicted progression to ophthalmopathy with approximately 69% sensitivity and over 72% specificity, a median of approximately 6.7 months before onset. To identify TCR V-J signatures that set the groups apart, the researchers used a discovery cohort of about a hundred patients, made up of under 45 with Graves' ophthalmopathy and about 55 with stable Graves' hyperthyroidism. Whether ophthalmopathy could be predicted prospectively was tested in an independent validation cohort made up of roughly 19 hyperthyroidism patients plus 17 patients who later progressed to ophthalmopathy. For training and testing, the 100 or so patients in the discovery cohort were randomly divided in a 7:3 ratio. Thyroid tissue and blood T-cell repertoires from roughly 6 Graves' hyperthyroidism patients were also compared in the study. Following sampling, methimazole starting at 30 mg daily was given to hyperthyroidism patients, and high-dose intravenous methylprednisolone was given to ophthalmopathy patients. The libraries were constructed in a second round of multiplex PCR and then size-selected and purified. The libraries were sequenced on an Illumina HiSeq2000 using paired-end 100 bp reads. SOAPnuke was used to process the raw data, throwing out any read that contained adapters or uncalled bases, had a mean Phred below 15, or lacked an exact constant-primer or identifier match. COPE v1.2.5 was used to merge the high-quality paired reads, and each unique nucleotide sequence was defined as a clonotype. MiTCR v1.1 was used to align clonotypes to the IMGT TRBV, TRBD and TRBJ reference segments. Only V-J combinations with frequency above 0.0001, covering about 99% of repertoires, were analysed. A TCS score was defined as the ratio between F50 (clonal expansion) and ExV (chaos), using BLOSUM62-based TCRdist between CDR3 peptides within each V-J. Welch's t-statistics and random forest reduced 450 to 600 V-J features to 13, which were used in a naive Bayes classifier (R e1071). Sample size was not statistically predetermined, and blinding of investigators to group allocation was not performed. The paper reports TCR Vbeta CDR3 sequencing of more than 120 peripheral blood samples: approximately 41 ophthalmopathy, 75 to 80 hyperthyroidism and some 17 progressor patients.

This TCR was sampled from a woman between 25 and 40 years old with Graves disease. Donor details come from another sample of the same person, matched by shared clones. Sample: peripheral blood mononuclear cells (PBMCs), taken at new diagnosis, from a patient treated with antithyroid drugs. The chain couples TRBV4-3 to TRBJ2-7, with the D assignment possibly TRBD1 or TRBD2, given 5 matching bases for each. The CDR3 in this case is CASSQEGTYSHEQYF. The nucleotide sequence is given as TGCGCCAGCAGCCAAGAGGGGACCTACTCCCACGAGCAGTACTTC.